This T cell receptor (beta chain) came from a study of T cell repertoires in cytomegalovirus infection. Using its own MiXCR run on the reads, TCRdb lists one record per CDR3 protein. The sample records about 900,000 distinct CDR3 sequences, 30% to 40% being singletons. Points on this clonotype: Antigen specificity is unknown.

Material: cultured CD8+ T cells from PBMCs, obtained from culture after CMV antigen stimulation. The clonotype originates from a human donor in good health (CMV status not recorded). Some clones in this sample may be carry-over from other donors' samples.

The CDR3, as DNA: TGTGCCAGCAGCCCCGGGACAGAACTTTTCTTC. Translated: CASSPGTELFF. This chain connects TRBV11-3 to TRBJ2-1; 7 nucleotides align to TRBD1. Germline CDR1 and CDR2: SGHNT and YENEEA. The CDR3 spans 11 residues. The V gene end was trimmed by 5 bases and the J gene end by 16 bases; junction bases not matched to a gene: 8. Variable domain in full (rest from reference TRBV11-3 and TRBJ2-1): EAGVVQSPRYKIIEKKQPVAFWCNPISGHNTLYWYLQNLGQGPELLIRYENEEAVDDSQLPKDRFSAERLKGVDSTLKIQPAELGDSAVYLCASSPGTELFFGPGTRLTVL.